This TCR beta chain was sequenced in a study of T cell changes during pregnancy in multiple sclerosis. Some clones are missing from TCRdb's copy, which holds only in-frame ones; the method was immunoSEQ multiplex PCR. The sample consists of about 120,000 clones, under 95% of them appearing once. Germline CDR1 reads MNHEY; CDR2 reads SMNVEV (reference sequence). This CDR3 is 13 amino acids long. The ends lost 6 bases at V and 1 base at J; junction bases unmatched: 1. The clonotype was recovered from a female donor with multiple sclerosis, enrolled in a pregnancy study. Material: peripheral blood, obtained before pregnancy. The chain is built from TRBV27 and TRBJ1-2; 8 nucleotides align to TRBD1. CDR3 sequence reads: CASRTGVNYGYTF. The CDR3 nucleotides are TGTGCCAGCAGGACAGGGGTTAACTATGGCTACACCTTC.